This TCR beta chain was documented in a study of memory CD4+ T cells and cytomegalovirus serostatus (dated by TCRdb to 2018 to 2020). At the level of the whole study: The 33 healthy Belgian adults in the cohort included 9 who were CMV seropositive and roughly 24 who were CMV seronegative. The study sequenced CD4+ memory TCRbeta repertoires of a Belgian cohort with known cytomegalovirus serostatus to replicate a published TCR-based CMV serostatus classifier.

Genomic DNA was extracted from sorted cells with the Quick-DNA Microprep Kit. Amplification of TCRbeta DNA was done with the immunoSEQ hsTCRbeta kit, following the protocol from the manufacturer. An Illumina MiSeq instrument was used to sequence the TCRbeta libraries. Processing in the source paper ran as follows. Once out-of-frame sequences had been removed, some 2 million distinct TCRbeta sequences were left, which works out to an average of about 71,000 per individual. Each individual was scored according to the count of around 160 previously reported CMV-associated TCRbeta sequences and the total productive distinct TCRbeta count. A beta-binomial model was reimplemented in Python, and random forests from scikit-learn, run with default parameters, were trained on data from the US cohort. On the Belgian cohort, classifier performance was reported as the median AUC, along with percentile confidence intervals, across 10,000 bootstrap iterations. The table comes from immuneACCESS by way of TCRdb, which keeps in-frame sequences with V and J called. Part of the clones is missing from these tables; in studies checked, under half for an unresolved V gene and the rest for unknown reasons. D and trimming were read from the DNA, whereas the V and J calls and clone size are those reported in that table. The sample contains 56,000 or so clones, about 78% of them found a single time. Over 0.4% of the sample lies in the top ten.

Notes on this clone: Its antigen is currently not known. The junction departs from germline at one end; a sequencing error may be responsible.

Single viable CD3+CD4+CD8-CD45RO+ cells were sorted as memory CD4+ T cells on a FACSAria II. CMV serostatus was determined using a Roche Elecsys assay that detects serum IgG against CMV pp150, pp28, p38 and p52. After thawing, total CD4+ T cells were enriched by positive selection with CD4 magnetic microbeads. The samples came from a separate study whose specific focus was interrogating the CD4+ T cell memory repertoire. Peripheral blood mononuclear cells were isolated and cryopreserved according to standard operating procedures, and serum was kept at -80 degrees C. The staining relied on CD3-PerCP (BW264/56), CD4-APC (RPA-T4), CD45RO-PE (UCHT1) and CD8-Pacific Orange (3B5) antibodies, and Sytox blue was used to exclude non-viable cells. Overall study results and their limits: The results were read as suggesting that the CMV-associated TCR signature is, for the most part, present in the CD4+ memory repertoire. A median bootstrapped AUC of 0.95 with a 95% CI of 0.76-1.00 was achieved on the Belgian cohort by the original-framework classifier. Only CD4+CD45RO+ memory cells were sequenced, in contrast to the original study, in which naive and memory CD4+ and CD8+ populations were covered. Among the 150 to 200 previously reported CMV-associated TCRbeta sequences, 67 showed up in the CD4+ memory repertoires, with each one found in between one and five individuals. For predicting CMV serostatus, the median bootstrapped AUC was about 0.96 using the original framework and less than 0.93 using a US-trained random forest.

The germline V gene provides CDR1 SNHLY and CDR2 FYNNEI. The CDR3 goes from the cysteine to the phenylalanine over 12 residues. Just the 36-base CDR3 DNA is kept, in frame starting at base 1. The sequence was collected from an adult in good health and CMV-seronegative. Some clones in this sample may be carry-over from other donors' samples. Specimen: memory CD4+ T cells from blood. The rearranged segments are TRBV2 and TRBJ1-4, with no confident D gene call. The CDR3 in this case is CASRAANEKLFF. The DNA sequence is TGTGCCAGCAGAGCAGCTAACGAAAAACTGTTTTTT.